A single sample is the source of the 14 T cell receptor beta chains below, sequenced in a study of Graves' ophthalmopathy and Graves' hyperthyroidism. TCR beta CDR3 amplification used RNA transcripts. The library came from an HTBI-primed first-round RT-PCR and a second-round multiplex PCR. TCRdb reprocessed the multiplex PCR reads via MiXCR and lists one record per CDR3 protein. The sample has hundreds of thousands of distinct CDR3 sequences; roughly 41% are singletons. The source material was peripheral blood. The source of these receptors is an adult man with Graves' ophthalmopathy.

The chain recombines TRBV10-3 with TRBJ2-6; a weak D match, TRBD1 (6 bases). V dropped 6 bases and J dropped 0 bases, with 15 bases sitting between them. Germline V gives CDR1 ENHRY, CDR2 SYGVKD. The CDR3 totals 17 residues. CDR3 in amino acids: CAISLDSPPSGANVLTF. CDR3 bases: TGTGCCATCAGCTTGGACAGTCCCCCCTCTGGGGCCAACGTCCTGACTTTC.

This clonotype came up many times. The chain recombines TRBV2 with TRBJ1-1; D possibly corresponds to TRBD1 (6 bases). Germline CDR1 reads SNHLY; CDR2 reads FYNNEI. The CDR3 runs to 15 residues. The V gene lost 8 bases and the J gene lost 1 base, with 17 bases spanning the gap. CDR3 residues: CASHRERGSNTEAFF. The CDR3 DNA reads as TGTGCCAGCCACAGGGAACGGGGGTCGAACACTGAAGCTTTCTTT.

Ten or more counts support this clonotype. The V gene is TRBV2, the J gene TRBJ1-1; 7 nucleotides line up with TRBD1. The CDR3 loop spans 14 amino acids. Germline V gene data show CDR1 as SNHLY and CDR2 as FYNNEI. Losses at the gene ends were 7 bases for V and 3 bases for J; bases not matched to a gene: 8. The CDR3, as DNA: TGTGCCAGCACTGAGGGGGCTAGGGACACTGAAGCTTTCTTT. Its protein is CASTEGARDTEAFF. The variable domain in full, with the rest retrieved from reference TRBV2 and TRBJ1-1, is EPEVTQTPSHQVTQMGQEVILRCVPISNHLYFYWYRQILGQKVEFLVSFYNNEISEKSEIFDDQFSVERPDGSNFTLKIRSTKLEDSAMYFCASTEGARDTEAFFGQGTRLTVV.

This clonotype came up many times. The J gene is TRBJ2-5, the V gene TRBV11-3, with 9 bases fitting TRBD2. The CDR3 contains 15 residues. Germline V gene data show CDR1 as SGHNT and CDR2 as YENEEA. J was trimmed by 0 bases and V by 8 bases; bases with no gene match: 7. The DNA of the CDR3 is TGTGCCAGCGGCGGGGGGGCCGGTTACCAAGAGACCCAGTACTTC. Amino acids: CASGGGAGYQETQYF.

The table lists this clonotype with many counts. The chain uses TRBV7-8 and TRBJ1-2, with unresolved D. Germline CDR1 and CDR2: SGHVS and FQNEAQ. The V end was cut by 3 bases, the J end by 8 bases, with 13 bases between. The CDR3 is made up of 13 amino acids. The CDR3 is CASSLGGVEGYTF. In DNA form, the CDR3 reads TGTGCCAGCAGCTTGGGCGGCGTGGAGGGCTACACCTTC. The full variable domain, with the rest looked up from reference TRBV7-8 and TRBJ1-2, is GAGVSQSPRYKVAKRGQDVALRCDPISGHVSLFWYQQALGQGPEFLTYFQNEAQLDKSGLPSDRFFAERPEGSVSTLKIQRTQQEDSAVYLCASSLGGVEGYTFGSGTRLTVV.

In this sample, this clonotype turned up many times. The chain recombines TRBV2 with TRBJ1-1; D is unclear. CDR3 length: 15 amino acids. Germline V gene lookup returns CDR1 SNHLY and CDR2 FYNNEI. V lost 2 bases, J lost 1 base, and 11 bases lay in between. The CDR3 is CASSESRWGNTEAFF. The CDR3 coding sequence is TGTGCCAGCAGTGAATCCAGGTGGGGGAACACTGAAGCTTTCTTT.

The gene calls are TRBV7-9 and TRBJ1-1; D is ambiguous. Germline CDR1 reads SEHNR; CDR2 reads FQNEAQ (reference sequence). The CDR3 length is 14 residues. V lost 5 bases and J 6 bases, leaving 16 bases between the germline ends. In DNA, the CDR3 is TGTGCCAGCAGCCAAGGTCCGGCGGGTGCTGAAGCTTTCTTT. Amino acid sequence: CASSQGPAGAEAFF.

This clonotype has at least ten counts. This sequence joins TRBV19 and TRBJ2-2, with a possible D match to TRBD1 (6 bases). V was pared by 10 bases and J by 6 bases, with 21 bases between. This CDR3 is built from 15 residues. Per germline, CDR1 LNHDA and CDR2 SQIVND (reference sequence). Here the CDR3 reads CATQGQGRKAGELFF. The DNA for the CDR3 is TGTGCCACCCAGGGCCAGGGGCGCAAGGCCGGGGAGCTGTTTTTT.

The chain uses TRBV10-3 and TRBJ1-6; 8 positions match TRBD1. The CDR3 extends over 15 amino acids. The trim removed 10 bases at V and 9 bases at J, leaving 14 bases unmatched. The germline CDR1 and CDR2 sequences are ENHRY and SYGVKD. The CDR3: CASEGQDRDLSPLHF. CDR3 DNA sequence: TGTGCCAGCGAGGGACAGGACAGGGACCTTTCACCCCTCCACTTT.

The table lists this clonotype with many counts. V and J are TRBV12-3 or TRBV12-4 and TRBJ2-6; either TRBD1 or TRBD2 may fit D (5 bases each). This CDR3 comprises 18 residues. With 4 bases removed from V and 0 bases from J, the gap between germline ends came to 16 bases. The CDR3 DNA reads TGTGCCAGCAGTTCTCGGGACCTGGGCCACTCTGGGGCCAACGTCCTGACTTTC. It encodes CASSSRDLGHSGANVLTF.

This clonotype was observed many times. V and J are TRBV12-3 or TRBV12-4 and TRBJ1-2; D perhaps matches TRBD1 (5 bases). The V end lost 6 bases, the J end lost 2 bases, and 10 bases lay between the germline ends. This CDR3 region has 13 residues. The CDR3 region has the DNA TGTGCCAGCAGCCGGGACGGGAACTATGGCTACACCTTC. This sequence encodes CASSRDGNYGYTF.

This clonotype was detected many times. The rearrangement uses TRBV7-2 and TRBJ1-3, with a tentative D call TRBD1 (6 bases). This CDR3 is built from 15 residues. V lost 5 bases, J lost 0 bases, and 11 bases lay in between. Per germline, CDR1 SGHTA and CDR2 FQGNSA. The CDR3 here is CASSTTGASGNTIYF. In DNA form, the CDR3 reads TGTGCCAGCAGCACGACAGGTGCCTCTGGAAACACCATATATTTT.

In DNA form, the CDR3 reads TGTGCCAGCAGTTTTTCCAGGGAAGGAACTAGAGTTGGGGCCAACGTCCTGACTTTC. It codes for CASSFSREGTRVGANVLTF. The V and J genes are TRBV12-3 or TRBV12-4 and TRBJ2-6; either TRBD1 or TRBD2 may fit D (5 bases each). Trimming shortened V by 3 bases and J by 3 bases, and 21 bases separated the two germline ends. The CDR3 has 19 amino acids.

Many counts were recorded for this clonotype. V gene TRBV11-2 combines with J gene TRBJ1-2, with 7 bases identical to TRBD1. The CDR3 sequence is 12 residues long. The germline gives CDR1 SGHAT, CDR2 FQNNGV. The J segment lost 6 bases and the V segment lost 4 bases, leaving 2 bases of the junction unmatched. The CDR3 spells CASSSGTDGYTF. The CDR3 DNA sequence: TGTGCCAGCAGCTCCGGGACAGATGGCTACACCTTC.